These 30 T cell receptor beta chains were sequenced from one sample in a study of blood T cell repertoires in COVID-19. The assay was immunoSEQ multiplex PCR, and TCRdb's table has in-frame clones only and misses some. The sample has about 210,000 clones; 70% to 90% are singletons. Sequenced input: peripheral blood. The receptors come from a woman in her forties or fifties with active or convalescent COVID-19.

The J gene is TRBJ2-2, the V gene TRBV5-6; 7 bases agree with TRBD2. With V trimmed by 4 bases and J by 6 bases, 9 bases remained unmatched. From germline, CDR1 is SGHDT and CDR2 YYEEEE. There are 15 residues in the CDR3. DNA of the CDR3: TGTGCCAGCAGCGGGGGACTAACGGTGGCCGGGGAGCTGTTTTTT. Amino acid sequence: CASSGGLTVAGELFF.

The chain uses TRBV5-1 and TRBJ2-5; 7 nucleotides align to TRBD2. CDR3 length equals 15 residues. Germline values: CDR1 SGHRS, CDR2 YFSETQ. With 2 bases clipped from V and 2 bases from J, the junction kept 6 bases outside the gene matches. This chain's CDR3 is CASSFSGGSQETQYF. The CDR3 nucleotides read TGCGCCAGCAGCTTCTCGGGGGGATCACAAGAGACCCAGTACTTC.

The table lists this clone with a count of one. CDR3 sequence reads: CASNLGGAVEGETQYF. The CDR3 DNA is TGCGCCAGCAACCTGGGAGGGGCCGTCGAAGGGGAGACCCAGTACTTC. V usage is TRBV5-1 and J usage is TRBJ2-5, with 7 positions matching TRBD2. This CDR3 contains 16 residues. V gave up 6 bases and J gave up 5 bases; unmatched junction bases: 16. Per the germline V gene, CDR1 is SGHRS and CDR2 is YFSETQ.

This sequence joins TRBV28 and TRBJ2-5, with 9 bases that match TRBD2. This CDR3 region has 14 residues. The V gene end was trimmed by 5 bases and the J gene end by 6 bases; junction bases not matched to a gene: 7. CDR1 and CDR2 from the germline V gene are MDHEN and SYDVKM. In nucleotides, the CDR3 is TGTGCCAGCAGTCCCTATAGCGGGAGAAAGACCCAGTACTTC. Amino acids: CASSPYSGRKTQYF.

V usage is TRBV5-1 and J usage is TRBJ1-1, with D perhaps matching TRBD1 (6 bases). The V gene's germline CDR1 is SGHRS and CDR2 YFSETQ. CDR3 length: 15 residues. The V and J ends lost 4 bases and 4 bases respectively, with 17 bases between them. CDR3 protein: CASSPNGGGVTEAFF. CDR3 DNA: TGCGCCAGCAGCCCGAATGGCGGGGGCGTCACTGAAGCTTTCTTT.

The V gene is TRBV5-1, the J gene TRBJ1-1, with D perhaps matching TRBD1 (6 bases). From germline, CDR1 is SGHRS and CDR2 YFSETQ. The CDR3 is 15 residues long. The ends were cut back, 0 bases at V and 7 bases at J, with 16 bases in the middle. The CDR3 DNA follows: TGCGCCAGCAGCTTGGCCGGGACATCTTTTTATGAAGCTTTCTTT. Its translation is CASSLAGTSFYEAFF. Variable domain in full (rest from reference TRBV5-1 and TRBJ1-1): KAGVTQTPRYLIKTRGQQVTLSCSPISGHRSVSWYQQTPGQGLQFLFEYFSETQRNKGNFPGRFSGRQFSNSRSEMNVSTLELGDSALYLCASSLAGTSFYEAFFGQGTRLTVV.

The chain is built from TRBV4-1 and TRBJ2-7, with TRBD1 matching over 9 bases. Looked up from germline, CDR1 is MGHRA and CDR2 is YSYEKL. There are 16 residues in the CDR3. The ends lost 4 bases at V and 0 bases at J; junction bases unmatched: 7. The CDR3, as DNA: TGCGCCAGCAGCCTTCCGACAGGGGGGTTCTCCTACGAGCAGTACGTC. Residues: CASSLPTGGFSYEQYV.

Worth noting for this clone: The same CDR3 arises from other DNA sequences in this sample as well. The chain is built from TRBV5-1 and TRBJ1-4; 11 bases are shared with TRBD1. V was pared by 4 bases and J by 8 bases, with 4 bases of the junction left unmatched. The germline V gene encodes CDR1 SGHRS and CDR2 YFSETQ. CDR3 length: 14 amino acids. CDR3 loop: CASSPGTGGEKLFF. CDR3 nucleotide sequence: TGCGCCAGCAGCCCCGGGACAGGGGGAGAAAAACTGTTTTTT.

The rearrangement uses TRBV7-6 and TRBJ1-1; maybe TRBD1 (5 bases). The CDR3 spans 14 residues. The germline gives CDR1 SGHVS, CDR2 FNYEAQ. Deletions cut 1 base from V and 4 bases from J, with 10 bases between. This chain's CDR3 is CASSLGWRGTEAFF. In nucleotides, the CDR3 is TGTGCCAGCAGCTTAGGATGGAGGGGCACTGAAGCTTTCTTT.

V gene TRBV7-2 combines with J gene TRBJ1-4; D is possibly TRBD1 (6 bases). Germline loops: CDR1 SGHTA, CDR2 FQGNSA. The CDR3 totals 15 residues. Trimming took 6 bases from V and 4 from J, leaving 15 bases between them. CDR3: CASSLTGTVNEKLFF. In nucleotides, the CDR3 is TGTGCCAGCAGTTTAACAGGGACGGTTAATGAAAAACTGTTTTTT.

The genes are TRBV4-1 and TRBJ1-1; D perhaps matches TRBD1 (5 bases). The CDR3 spans 16 residues. The V end lost 0 bases, the J end lost 5 bases, and 16 bases lay between the germline ends. Germline lookup yields CDR1 MGHRA and CDR2 YSYEKL. The CDR3 coding sequence is TGCGCCAGCAGCCAAGATGGAGCGCAGGGTCAAACTGAAGCTTTCTTT. Its translation: CASSQDGAQGQTEAFF.

This clone has a single count. V and J are TRBV18 and TRBJ1-1; tentative D call: TRBD1 (6 bases). This CDR3 has 14 amino acids. V dropped 6 bases and J dropped 1 base, with 12 bases sitting between them. Germline V gives CDR1 KGHSH, CDR2 LQKENI. CDR3 sequence reads: CASSPGQQNTEAFF. In nucleotides, the CDR3 is TGTGCCAGCTCCCCCGGACAGCAGAACACTGAAGCTTTCTTT.

The chain couples TRBV7-9 to TRBJ1-1, with TRBD1 identical over 8 bases. V lost 3 bases, J lost 1 base, and 16 bases stayed unmatched. Looked up from germline, CDR1 is SEHNR and CDR2 is FQNEAQ (reference sequence). The CDR3 runs 19 residues. CDR3 nucleotides: TGTGCCAGCAGCTTTCTCCAAGCGATCAGGGGGCCGGGGAACACTGAAGCTTTCTTT. It yields the protein CASSFLQAIRGPGNTEAFF.

This clone has just a few counts. Other nucleotide sequences from this sample produce the same CDR3. CDR3: CASSPNTDTQYF. DNA for the CDR3: TGTGCCAGCAGCCCCAACACAGATACGCAGTATTTT. This rearrangement joins TRBV7-3 to TRBJ2-3; D is undetermined. The V gene's germline CDR1 is SGHTA and CDR2 FQGTGA. The CDR3 spans 12 residues. The ends were cut back, 5 bases at V and 2 bases at J, with 5 bases in the middle.

The chain joins TRBV24-1 to TRBJ1-5; 7 bases agree with TRBD1. The CDR3 covers 17 residues. The J segment lost 11 bases and the V segment lost 5 bases, leaving 20 bases of the junction unmatched. Germline loops: CDR1 KGHDR, CDR2 SFDVKD. The DNA of the CDR3 is TGTGCCACCAGTGTAATACCTAGACAGGGCCGTTTTTCTTCCCAGCATTTT. Its protein product is CATSVIPRQGRFSSQHF.

V usage is TRBV5-1 and J usage is TRBJ2-2, with D possibly matching TRBD2 (6 bases). V was clipped by 3 bases and J by 4 bases, with 10 bases between them. CDR1 and CDR2 (germline): SGHRS, YFSETQ. The CDR3 is 14 amino acids. This chain's CDR3 is CASSSGLSTGELFF. In DNA form, the CDR3 reads TGCGCCAGCAGCTCCGGACTAAGCACCGGGGAGCTGTTTTTT.

J is TRBJ2-5 and V is TRBV5-6; 13 bases line up with TRBD2. The CDR3 has 15 residues. Germline CDR1 SGHDT, CDR2 YYEEEE. The V and J ends lost 0 bases and 11 bases, in that order; junction bases with no gene match: 7. DNA for the CDR3: TGTGCCAGCAGCTTGGGCCCGACTAGCGGGGGGCGACAGTACTTC. It yields the protein CASSLGPTSGGRQYF.

The chain links TRBV29-1 to TRBJ2-1; D might be TRBD1 (6 bases). CDR1 is SQVTM and CDR2 is ANQGSEA in the germline V gene. The CDR3 length is 13 residues. V was trimmed by 4 bases and J by 10 bases, leaving 17 bases between them. CDR3 DNA sequence: TGCAGCGTTGGTCTTCTAGAGGGGGACGAGCAGTTCTTC. This translates into CSVGLLEGDEQFF.

The chain links TRBV5-6 to TRBJ2-4; 7 bases map to TRBD1. Germline V gives CDR1 SGHDT, CDR2 YYEEEE. The CDR3 has 16 amino acids. Trimming cost V 4 bases and J 1 base; bases outside gene matches: 8. CDR3 protein: CASSTGQVAAKNIQYF. The CDR3 DNA follows: TGTGCCAGCAGCACCGGACAGGTTGCGGCCAAAAACATTCAGTACTTC.

This chain links TRBV14 with TRBJ2-2, with 7 positions matching TRBD1. The CDR3 totals 18 residues. V lost 4 bases to trimming and J lost 4 bases; unmatched junction nucleotides: 15. Looked up from germline, CDR1 is SGHDN and CDR2 is FVKESK. The CDR3 sequence: CASSLSTGRRGATGELFF. The CDR3 bases are TGTGCCAGCAGCCTCTCGACAGGGCGCAGGGGAGCCACCGGGGAGCTGTTTTTT.

The chain links TRBV29-1 to TRBJ2-6; D is unresolved. Between the trimmed V and J ends, which lost 6 bases and 3 bases, there was a span of 6 bases. The CDR3 has 12 amino acids. Germline assignment: CDR1 SQVTM and CDR2 ANQGSEA. The CDR3 loop is CSVELGANVLTF. The CDR3 bases are TGCAGCGTGGAACTTGGGGCCAACGTCCTGACTTTC.

The genes are TRBV7-2 and TRBJ2-3; TRBD2 might be the D (5 bases). V gave up 5 bases and J gave up 6 bases, with 6 bases separating them. Germline values: CDR1 SGHTA, CDR2 FQGNSA. CDR3 length: 11 amino acids. The CDR3 bases are TGTGCCAGCAGCCAGCGGGATACGCAGTATTTT. Its protein product is CASSQRDTQYF.

The CDR3 reads CASSLLGDYEQYF. The CDR3, as DNA: TGTGCCAGCAGTTTGCTAGGAGACTACGAGCAGTACTTC. V and J are TRBV12-3 or TRBV12-4 and TRBJ2-7; D unclear. The CDR3 covers 13 residues. Trimming took off 3 bases at V and 3 bases at J, with 9 bases between the two ends.

This clone was seen a handful of times. V and J are TRBV18 and TRBJ2-7; 8 bases match TRBD1. Trimming at V came to 3 bases and at J to 8 bases, leaving 9 bases not matched to a gene. Per germline, CDR1 KGHSH and CDR2 LQKENI. The CDR3 totals 14 residues. The DNA of the CDR3 is TGTGCCAGCTCACCCGAGAATCAGGGGGCACAGCAGTACGTC. Translation: CASSPENQGAQQYV.

This clone was counted a few times. The J gene is TRBJ1-5, the V gene TRBV28; D may be TRBD1 (5 bases). The CDR3 contains 15 residues. CDR1 MDHEN and CDR2 SYDVKM come from the germline V gene. The germline V and J ends were trimmed by 2 bases and 6 bases, with 14 bases remaining between them. CDR3 nucleotides: TGTGCCAGCAGTTTACAAGCAGGGCCTGGTCAGCCCCAGCATTTT. Protein: CASSLQAGPGQPQHF.

The rearrangement uses TRBV6-4 and TRBJ1-1; D is unresolved. The V end was cut by 6 bases, the J end by 1 base, with 9 bases between. Germline values: CDR1 MRHNA, CDR2 SNTAGT. This CDR3 is 13 amino acids long. The CDR3 sequence is CASSEQTNTEAFF. The CDR3 DNA reads as TGTGCCAGCAGCGAACAGACGAACACTGAAGCTTTCTTT.

The V gene is TRBV27, the J gene TRBJ1-5; D perhaps matches TRBD1 (6 bases). CDR1 is MNHEY and CDR2 is SMNVEV in the germline V gene (reference sequence). The V gene lost 5 bases and the J gene lost 2 bases, with 16 bases spanning the gap. The CDR3 is 16 residues long. The CDR3, as DNA: TGTGCCAGCAGTCACGGGGACATGAGGTGCAATCAGCCCCAGCATTTT. Its protein is CASSHGDMRCNQPQHF.

The chain has TRBV6-6 and TRBJ2-1; 9 nucleotides match TRBD2. V shed 0 bases and J 6 bases; nucleotides not matched to a gene: 3. CDR1 MNHNY and CDR2 SVGAGI come from the germline V gene (reference sequence). The CDR3 sequence is 15 residues long. For the CDR3, the DNA is TGTGCCAGCAGTTACTCCCGGACTAGCGTCAATGAGCAGTTCTTC. Translated: CASSYSRTSVNEQFF.

This sequence joins TRBV11-2 and TRBJ2-3; the match to TRBD2 covers 7 bases. This CDR3 is 17 amino acids long. The trim removed 3 bases at V and 1 base at J, leaving 10 bases unmatched. Germline V gene data show CDR1 as SGHAT and CDR2 as FQNNGV. The DNA of the CDR3 is TGTGCCAGCAGCTTCGGGGCTAGCGGCCTGGGCACAGATACGCAGTATTTT. Translated: CASSFGASGLGTDTQYF.

The gene calls are TRBV2 and TRBJ2-2; no clear D. V was trimmed by 1 base and J by 3 bases, leaving 6 bases between them. Germline CDR1 reads SNHLY; CDR2 reads FYNNEI. The CDR3 is made up of 14 amino acids. The CDR3 sequence is CASSEETYTGELFF. The CDR3 region has the DNA TGTGCCAGCAGTGAAGAGACATACACCGGGGAGCTGTTTTTT.